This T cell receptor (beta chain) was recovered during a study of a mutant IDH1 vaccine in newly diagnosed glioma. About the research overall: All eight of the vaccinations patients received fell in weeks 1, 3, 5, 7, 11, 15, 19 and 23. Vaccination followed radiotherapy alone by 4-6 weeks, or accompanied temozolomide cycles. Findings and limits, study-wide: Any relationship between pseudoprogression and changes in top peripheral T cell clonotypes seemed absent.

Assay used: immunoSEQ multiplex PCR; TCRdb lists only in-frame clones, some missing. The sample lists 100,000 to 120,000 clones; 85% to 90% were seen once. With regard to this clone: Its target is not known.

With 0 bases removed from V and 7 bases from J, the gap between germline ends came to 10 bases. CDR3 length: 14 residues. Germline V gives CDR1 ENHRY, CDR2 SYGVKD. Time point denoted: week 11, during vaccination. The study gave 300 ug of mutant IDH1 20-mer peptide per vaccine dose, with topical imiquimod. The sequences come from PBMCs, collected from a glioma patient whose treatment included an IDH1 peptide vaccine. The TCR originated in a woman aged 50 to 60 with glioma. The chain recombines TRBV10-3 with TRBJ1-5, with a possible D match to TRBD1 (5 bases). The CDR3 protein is CAISESTAGQPQHF. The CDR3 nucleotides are TGTGCCATCAGTGAGTCGACAGCTGGGCAGCCCCAGCATTTT.